These 14 T cell receptor beta chains were all obtained from the same sample, sequenced in a study of blood T cells in healthy people across ages. PCR was performed a second time for about 7 to 11 cycles using a sample-barcoded 5' primer and a J-beta primer mix. TCRdb reprocessed the 5' RACE reads via MiXCR and lists one record per CDR3 protein. The repertoire holds some 670,000 distinct CDR3 sequences, with approximately 52% as singletons. The sequenced sample was blood. The receptors come from a woman of 80 years or more in good health.

About this clonotype: A much bigger clone sits one base away, suggesting this may be a read error. This chain links TRBV5-1 with TRBJ2-5; 11 nucleotides match TRBD2. The CDR3 spans 16 residues. Germline V CDR1 and CDR2: SGHRS, YFSETQ. Trimming took 3 bases from V and 11 from J; bases not matched to a gene: 15. Here the CDR3 reads CASSSTSGDFYNEQYF. Written as DNA, the CDR3 is TGCGCCAGCAGCTCGACTAGCGGGGATTTTTACAATGAGCAGTACTTC.

This clonotype occurred many times. J is TRBJ1-2 and V is TRBV18, with 7 positions matching TRBD1. From germline, CDR1 is KGHSH and CDR2 LQKENI. The CDR3 has 16 amino acids. The V and J ends lost 5 bases and 0 bases, in that order; junction bases with no gene match: 9. CDR3 DNA: TGTGCCAGCTCAGGACAGGCCGGTTTTTCTAACTATGGCTACACCTTC. Amino acid sequence: CASSGQAGFSNYGYTF. Together with reference TRBV18 and TRBJ1-2, the CDR3 gives the full variable domain: NAGVMQNPRHLVRRRGQEARLRCSPMKGHSHVYWYRQLPEEGLKFMVYLQKENIIDESGMPKERFSAEFPKEGPSILRIQQVVRGDSAAYFCASSGQAGFSNYGYTFGSGTRLTVV.

This clonotype was observed at least ten times. This chain links TRBV18 with TRBJ1-2; tentative D call: TRBD1 (5 bases). Trimming stripped 6 bases from V and 1 base from J, with 12 bases between. The CDR3 runs 14 residues. Germline CDR1 and CDR2: KGHSH and LQKENI. As DNA, the CDR3 is TGTGCCAGCTCCCTATTGGGGGATAACTATGGCTACACCTTC. Translation: CASSLLGDNYGYTF.

A remark on this clonotype: This may be a read error, as it is one base from a much larger clone. V is TRBV10-1 and J is TRBJ2-5; 11 nucleotides match TRBD2. The CDR3 runs to 16 residues. Germline CDR1 reads WNHNN; CDR2 reads SYGVQD (reference sequence). The CDR3 sequence is CAGSESRTSGQSVQYF. The DNA for the CDR3 is TGCGCCGGCAGTGAGTCCAGGACTAGCGGGCAAAGTGTCCAGTACTTC.

This clonotype has just a few counts. J is TRBJ2-3 and V is TRBV3-1; TRBD1 matches at 10 bases. With V trimmed by 4 bases and J by 3 bases, 4 bases remained unmatched. This CDR3 is 15 amino acids long. The V gene's germline CDR1 is LGHDT and CDR2 YNNKEL (reference sequence). CDR3 residues: CASSRQGAQTDTQYF. The CDR3 bases are TGTGCCAGCAGCCGACAGGGGGCCCAGACAGATACGCAGTATTTT.

For this clonotype: Germline is not matched at one junction end, which may reflect a read error. This rearrangement joins TRBV7-3 to TRBJ1-2; tentative D call: TRBD1 (5 bases). In germline, CDR1 is SGHTA, CDR2 FQGTGA. The CDR3 is 15 residues long. The CDR3 coding sequence is TGTGCCAGCAGCCCCAATTCGGGGACCTCGTATGGCTGCACCTTC. Amino acids: CASSPNSGTSYGCTF.

The CDR3 loop reads CASSSRLAWGTGELFF. Here the CDR3 DNA reads TGTGCCAGCAGCTCTCGACTAGCTTGGGGCACCGGGGAGCTGTTTTTT. The chain employs TRBV4-2 and TRBJ2-2; 7 nucleotides line up with TRBD2. This CDR3 comprises 16 residues. From germline, CDR1 is LGHNA and CDR2 YNFKEQ. V dropped 5 bases and J dropped 4; count of bases not matched to a gene: 10.

The chain is built from TRBV30 and TRBJ1-5; no reliable D call. V was clipped by 0 bases and J by 7 bases, with 10 bases between them. This CDR3 is built from 13 residues. Germline CDR1 reads GTSNPN; CDR2 reads SVGIG (reference sequence). CDR3 in amino acids: CAWSVHGGQPQHF. As DNA, the CDR3 is TGTGCCTGGAGTGTACACGGCGGACAGCCCCAGCATTTT.

In the case of this clonotype: A much larger clone lies one base from this, so it may be a read error. The genes are TRBV5-1 and TRBJ2-3; D ambiguous. The CDR3 runs 15 residues. Trimming pared 5 bases from V and 3 bases from J, leaving 16 bases between. The V gene's germline CDR1 is SGHRS and CDR2 YFSETQ. CDR3 loop: CASRSRQLSTDTQYF. In nucleotides, the CDR3 is TGCGCCAGCAGATCGAGGCAGTTATCGACAGATACGCAGTATTTT.

The chain recombines TRBV24-1 with TRBJ1-5; TRBD1 might be the D (6 bases). Germline loops: CDR1 KGHDR, CDR2 SFDVKD. V was cut by 2 bases and J by 9 bases, with 16 bases left in between. The CDR3 consists of 15 residues. CDR3 sequence: CATSDSAGAGVPQHF. In DNA, the CDR3 is TGTGCCACCAGTGATTCCGCAGGGGCAGGTGTGCCCCAGCATTTT.

This chain joins TRBV18 and TRBJ2-7, with 10 nucleotides matching TRBD1. J was trimmed by 2 bases and V by 6 bases; bases with no gene match: 4. The CDR3 is 14 amino acids. Germline V gene data show CDR1 as KGHSH and CDR2 as LQKENI. CDR3 sequence: CASSPDRGPYEQYF. CDR3 bases: TGTGCCAGCTCGCCCGACAGGGGGCCCTACGAGCAGTACTTC.

V gene TRBV2 combines with J gene TRBJ2-5; weak D call: TRBD2 (6 bases). This CDR3 has 12 residues. From germline, CDR1 is SNHLY and CDR2 FYNNEI. The ends were cut back, 7 bases at V and 11 bases at J, with 17 bases in the middle. This CDR3 is CASILGSSEQYF. The DNA for the CDR3 is TGTGCCAGCATTCTCGGGAGTAGTGAGCAGTACTTC.

This chain connects TRBV27 to TRBJ2-6; unclear D gene. Germline V lookup: CDR1 MNHEY, CDR2 SMNVEV (reference sequence). CDR3 length: 17 residues. Trimming left V 3 bases short and J 0 bases short, with 12 bases between. The CDR3 region is CASSFHVMSSGANVLTF. CDR3 DNA sequence: TGTGCCAGCAGTTTTCACGTAATGAGCTCTGGGGCCAACGTCCTGACTTTC.

This clonotype was seen many times. CDR3 region: CASRLGAGANVLTF. As DNA, the CDR3 is TGTGCCAGCCGACTAGGGGCTGGGGCCAACGTCCTGACTTTC. V and J are TRBV6-4 and TRBJ2-6; D might be TRBD2 (6 bases). V lost 8 bases and J lost 2, with 10 bases in between. The CDR3 has 14 residues. The germline CDR1 and CDR2 sequences are MRHNA and SNTAGT.